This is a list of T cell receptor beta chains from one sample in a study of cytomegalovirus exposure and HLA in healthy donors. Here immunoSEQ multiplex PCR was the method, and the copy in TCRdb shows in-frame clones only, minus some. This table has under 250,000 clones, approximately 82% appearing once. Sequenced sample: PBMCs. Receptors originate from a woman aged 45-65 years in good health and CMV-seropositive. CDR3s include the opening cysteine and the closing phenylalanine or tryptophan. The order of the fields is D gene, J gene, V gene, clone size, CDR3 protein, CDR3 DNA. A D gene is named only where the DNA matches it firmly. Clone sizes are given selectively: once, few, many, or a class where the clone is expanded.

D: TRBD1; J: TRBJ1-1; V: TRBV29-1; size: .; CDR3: CSGNRGRGDTEAFF; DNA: TGCAGCGGTAACAGGGGGCGTGGAGACACTGAAGCTTTCTTT
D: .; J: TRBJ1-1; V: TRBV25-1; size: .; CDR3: CASSSRRGSFF; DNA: TGTGCCAGCAGTTCCAGGCGGGGATCTTTCTTT
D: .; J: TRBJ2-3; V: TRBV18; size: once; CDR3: CASSPAGERQPDTQYF; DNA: TGTGCCAGCTCACCAGCAGGGGAGAGGCAACCAGATACGCAGTATTTT
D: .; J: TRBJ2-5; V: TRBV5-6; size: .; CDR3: CASRSGWWRPQETQYF; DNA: TGTGCCAGCAGGTCCGGATGGTGGAGGCCACAAGAGACCCAGTACTTC
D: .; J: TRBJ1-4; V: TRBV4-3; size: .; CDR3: CASSLSTGTNEKLFF; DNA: TGCGCCAGCAGCCTAAGCACGGGGACTAATGAAAAACTGTTTTTT
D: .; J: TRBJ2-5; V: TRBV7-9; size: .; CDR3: CASSLIGLETQYF; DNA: TGTGCCAGCAGCTTGATTGGGCTAGAGACCCAGTACTTC
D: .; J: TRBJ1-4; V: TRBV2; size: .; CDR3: CASSQSNEKLFF; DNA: TGTGCCAGCAGTCAATCAAATGAAAAACTGTTTTTT
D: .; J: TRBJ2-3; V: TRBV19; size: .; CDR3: CASSIGSPDTQYF; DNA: TGTGCCAGTAGTATTGGCTCTCCGGATACGCAGTATTTT
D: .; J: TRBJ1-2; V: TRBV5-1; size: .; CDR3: CASRSQGGINYGYTF; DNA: TGCGCCAGCAGATCCCAGGGAGGGATTAACTATGGCTACACCTTC
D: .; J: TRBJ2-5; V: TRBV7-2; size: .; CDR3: CASTLAPSDQETQYF; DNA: TGTGCCAGCACCCTAGCCCCGTCGGACCAAGAGACCCAGTACTTC
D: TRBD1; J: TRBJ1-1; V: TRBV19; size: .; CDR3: CASSVRDRGLSTEAFF; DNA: TGTGCCAGTAGTGTCCGGGACAGGGGGTTGAGCACTGAAGCTTTCTTT
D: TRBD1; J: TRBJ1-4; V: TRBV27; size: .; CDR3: CASRAQGANEKLFF; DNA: TGTGCCAGCAGGGCACAGGGGGCTAATGAAAAACTGTTTTTT
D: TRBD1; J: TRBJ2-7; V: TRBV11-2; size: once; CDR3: CASSLPRDRSSYEQYF; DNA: TGTGCCAGCAGCTTACCTCGGGACAGGTCCTCCTACGAGCAGTACTTC
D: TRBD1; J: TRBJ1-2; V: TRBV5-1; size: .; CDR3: CASSLGQGDGYTF; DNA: TGCGCCAGCAGCTTGGGACAGGGTGATGGCTACACCTTC
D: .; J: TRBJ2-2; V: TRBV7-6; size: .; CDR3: CASSFSRGTGELFF; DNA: TGTGCCAGCAGCTTCTCTCGCGGCACCGGGGAGCTGTTTTTT
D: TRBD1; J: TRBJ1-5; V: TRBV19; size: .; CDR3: CASTWDRDSNQPQHF; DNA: TGTGCCAGTACCTGGGACAGAGATAGCAATCAGCCCCAGCATTTT
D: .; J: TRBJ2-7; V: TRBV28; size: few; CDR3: CASSLLSSPYEQYF; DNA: TGTGCCAGCAGTTTATTGTCCTCCCCTTACGAGCAGTACTTC
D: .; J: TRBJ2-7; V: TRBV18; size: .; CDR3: CASSPPDTYYEQYF; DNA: TGTGCCAGCTCACCTCCTGACACTTACTACGAGCAGTACTTC
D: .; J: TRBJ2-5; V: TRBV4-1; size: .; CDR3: CASSQGRASLETQYF; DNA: TGCGCCAGCAGCCAAGGGCGGGCGAGCCTAGAGACCCAGTACTTC
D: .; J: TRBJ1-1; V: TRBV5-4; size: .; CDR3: CASSLVPVFQGHAEAFF; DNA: TGTGCCAGCAGCTTGGTTCCCGTATTCCAAGGACACGCTGAAGCTTTCTTT
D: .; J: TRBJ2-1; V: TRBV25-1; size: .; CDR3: CASSERLVANNEQFF; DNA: TGTGCCAGCAGTGAAAGACTAGTGGCCAACAATGAGCAGTTCTTC
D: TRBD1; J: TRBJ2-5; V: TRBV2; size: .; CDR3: CASSAQGAEETQYF; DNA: TGTGCCAGCAGTGCACAGGGGGCCGAAGAGACCCAGTACTTC
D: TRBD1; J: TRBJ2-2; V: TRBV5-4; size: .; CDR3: CASSLEGTEGTGELFF; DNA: TGTGCCAGCAGCTTGGAAGGGACAGAAGGGACCGGGGAGCTGTTTTTT
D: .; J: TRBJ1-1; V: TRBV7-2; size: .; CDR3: CASSLAEGRDTEAFF; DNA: TGTGCCAGCAGCTTAGCGGAGGGGCGGGACACTGAAGCTTTCTTT
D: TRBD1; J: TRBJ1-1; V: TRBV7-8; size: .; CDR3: CASSSQGGSEAFF; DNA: TGTGCCAGCAGCTCACAGGGGGGGTCTGAAGCTTTCTTT
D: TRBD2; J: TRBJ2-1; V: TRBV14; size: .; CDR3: CASSSWTSGEYNEQFF; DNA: TGTGCCAGCAGCTCATGGACTAGCGGGGAGTACAATGAGCAGTTCTTC
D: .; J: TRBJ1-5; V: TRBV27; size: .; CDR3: CASSYGEVGQPQHF; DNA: TGTGCCAGCAGTTACGGGGAGGTGGGTCAGCCCCAGCATTTT
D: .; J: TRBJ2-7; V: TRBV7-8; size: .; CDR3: CASSARGSYEQYF; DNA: TGTGCCAGCAGCGCGCGGGGCTCCTACGAGCAGTACTTC
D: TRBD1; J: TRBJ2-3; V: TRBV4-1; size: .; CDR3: CASSQDILTGGYTDTQYF; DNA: TGCGCCAGCAGCCAAGATATCTTGACAGGGGGATACACAGATACGCAGTATTTT
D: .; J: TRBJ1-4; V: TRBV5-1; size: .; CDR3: CASSLLTGQANEKLFF; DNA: TGCGCCAGCAGCTTATTAACAGGGCAGGCTAATGAAAAACTGTTTTTT
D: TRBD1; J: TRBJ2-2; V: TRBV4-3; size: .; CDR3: CASSQYHRTGGSGELFF; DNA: TGCGCCAGCAGCCAGTACCACCGGACAGGGGGATCCGGGGAGCTGTTTTTT
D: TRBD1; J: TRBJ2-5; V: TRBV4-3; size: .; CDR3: CASSPTLDPTGAETQYF; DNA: TGCGCCAGCAGCCCCACTCTCGACCCGACAGGGGCAGAGACCCAGTACTTC
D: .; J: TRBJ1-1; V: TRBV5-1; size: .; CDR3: CASSLQRTGTRNTEAFF; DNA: TGCGCCAGCAGCTTACAAAGAACCGGGACACGGAACACTGAAGCTTTCTTT
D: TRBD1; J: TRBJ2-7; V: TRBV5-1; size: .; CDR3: CASSVSGTGVYEQYF; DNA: TGCGCCAGCAGCGTCTCGGGGACAGGGGTCTACGAGCAGTACTTC
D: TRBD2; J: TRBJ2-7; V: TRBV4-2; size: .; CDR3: CASSQDQERGSPLGEQYF; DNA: TGTGCCAGCAGCCAAGATCAAGAGCGGGGGTCACCACTAGGAGAGCAGTACTTC
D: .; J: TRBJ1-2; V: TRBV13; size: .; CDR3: CASSLRAGFNYGYTF; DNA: TGTGCCAGCAGCTTACGCGCGGGATTTAACTATGGCTACACCTTC
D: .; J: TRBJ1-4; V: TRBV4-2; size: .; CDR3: CASSQVSAGNEKLFF; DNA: TGTGCCAGCAGCCAAGTTTCGGCAGGAAATGAAAAACTGTTTTTT
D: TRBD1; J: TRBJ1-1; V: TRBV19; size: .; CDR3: CASSIQGAHTEAFF; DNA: TGTGCCAGTAGTATACAGGGGGCGCACACTGAAGCTTTCTTT
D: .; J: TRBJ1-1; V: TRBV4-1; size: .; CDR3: CASSQPSRDREAFF; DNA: TGCGCCAGCAGCCAGCCCAGTCGAGACAGGGAAGCTTTCTTT
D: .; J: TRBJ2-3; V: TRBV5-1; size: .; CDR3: CASSLGARTDTQYF; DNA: TGCGCCAGCAGCTTAGGGGCGCGCACAGATACGCAGTATTTT
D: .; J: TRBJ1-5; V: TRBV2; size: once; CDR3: CASTPGQLINQPQHF; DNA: TGTGCCAGCACTCCAGGGCAGCTAATCAATCAGCCCCAGCATTTT
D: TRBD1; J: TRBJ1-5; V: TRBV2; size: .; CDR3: CASSAQGALSNQPQHF; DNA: TGTGCCAGCAGTGCCCAGGGGGCGCTGAGCAATCAGCCCCAGCATTTT
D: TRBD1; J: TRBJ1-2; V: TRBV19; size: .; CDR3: CASSMGDRESYGYTF; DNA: TGTGCCAGTAGTATGGGGGACAGGGAGTCCTATGGCTACACCTTC
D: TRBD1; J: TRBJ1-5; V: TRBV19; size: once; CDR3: CASSIADRGSGNQPQHF; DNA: TGTGCCAGTAGTATTGCGGACAGGGGATCGGGGAATCAGCCCCAGCATTTT
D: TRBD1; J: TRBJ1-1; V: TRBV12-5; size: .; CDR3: CASGSRNRTGGEAFF; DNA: TGTGCTAGTGGTTCTCGTAATCGTACAGGGGGAGAAGCTTTCTTT
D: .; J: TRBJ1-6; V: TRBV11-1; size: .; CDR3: CASSLAGANSPLHF; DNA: TGTGCCAGCAGCTTAGCAGGGGCCAATTCACCCCTCCACTTT
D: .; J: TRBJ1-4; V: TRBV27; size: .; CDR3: CASSPYDSATNEKLFF; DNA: TGTGCCAGCAGTCCGTACGACAGCGCAACTAATGAAAAACTGTTTTTT
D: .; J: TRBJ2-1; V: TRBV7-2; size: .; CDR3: CASSPPGTYNEQFF; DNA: TGTGCCAGCAGCCCTCCGGGAACCTACAATGAGCAGTTCTTC
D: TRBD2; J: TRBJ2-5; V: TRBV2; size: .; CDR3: CASSGLAGGETQYF; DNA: TGTGCCAGCAGCGGACTAGCGGGGGGGGAGACCCAGTACTTC
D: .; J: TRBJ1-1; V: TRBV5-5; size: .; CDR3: CASSLGPGSNTEAFF; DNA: TGTGCCAGCAGCTTGGGGCCGGGATCAAACACTGAAGCTTTCTTT
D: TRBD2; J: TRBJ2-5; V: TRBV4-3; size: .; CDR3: CASSQDLSGGVLETQYF; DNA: TGCGCCAGCAGCCAAGATCTAAGCGGGGGAGTATTAGAGACCCAGTACTTC
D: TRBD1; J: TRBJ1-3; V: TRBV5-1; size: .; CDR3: CASSFGTGAGNTIYF; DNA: TGCGCCAGCAGCTTCGGCACAGGGGCTGGAAACACCATATATTTT
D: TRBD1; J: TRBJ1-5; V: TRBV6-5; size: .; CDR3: CASSLGQMPGPQHF; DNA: TGTGCCAGCAGTTTGGGACAGATGCCCGGGCCCCAGCATTTT
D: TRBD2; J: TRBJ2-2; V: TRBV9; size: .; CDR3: CASSVGGLALGELFF; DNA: TGTGCCAGCAGCGTAGGGGGACTAGCGTTAGGGGAGCTGTTTTTT
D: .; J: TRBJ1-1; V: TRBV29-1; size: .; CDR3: CSDQGVTEAFF; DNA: TGCAGCGACCAGGGTGTCACTGAAGCTTTCTTT
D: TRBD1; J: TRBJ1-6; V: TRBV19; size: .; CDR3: CASSVTGTPALHF; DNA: TGTGCCAGTAGTGTGACAGGGACGCCAGCCCTCCACTTT
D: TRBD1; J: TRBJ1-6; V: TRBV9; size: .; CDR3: CASSSTAGQGYNSPLHF; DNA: TGTGCCAGCAGCTCCACCGCTGGACAGGGGTATAATTCACCCCTCCACTTT
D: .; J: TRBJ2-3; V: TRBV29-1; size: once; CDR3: CSVEPGTAIDTQYF; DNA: TGCAGCGTTGAACCCGGTACAGCCATAGATACGCAGTATTTT
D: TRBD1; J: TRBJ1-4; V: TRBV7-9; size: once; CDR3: CASSPRTGAGEKLFF; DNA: TGTGCCAGCAGTCCAAGGACAGGGGCAGGTGAAAAACTGTTTTTT